One and the same sample provided the 13 T cell receptor beta chains below, sequenced in a study of T cells in Graves' hyperthyroidism and ophthalmopathy (dated by TCRdb to about 2019). Library creation used multiplex PCR. The instrument given in TCRdb is Illumina HiSeq 2000. Amplification of TCR beta CDR3 regions was carried out from RNA transcripts. For the first round of RT-PCR on the TCR CDR3, the HTBI primer set was used together with the Qiagen OneStep RT-PCR kit. The raw public data were reprocessed by TCRdb itself: fastp quality trimming at Q25, MiXCR clonotype calling, in-frame beta chains only. CDR3 protein sequences are deduplicated, and each keeps its most common genes and DNA. The sample contains roughly 420,000 distinct CDR3 sequences, more than 15% of them found a single time. Jointly, the top ten make up roughly 14% of the sample. Sequenced input: blood. Receptor source: a young woman with Graves' hyperthyroidism.

Ten or more counts support this clonotype. This rearrangement joins TRBV7-2 to TRBJ2-5; TRBD2 might be the D (6 bases). CDR3 size: 11 residues. Germline V gene lookup returns CDR1 SGHTA and CDR2 FQGNSA. The ends were cut back, 7 bases at V and 9 bases at J, with 12 bases in the middle. The chain's CDR3 is CASNSWGAQYF. The CDR3 bases are TGTGCCAGCAACAGTTGGGGGGCCCAGTACTTC.

This clonotype was found a few times. The rearrangement joins TRBV15 to TRBJ1-2, with D unresolved. CDR3 length: 16 residues. Germline CDR1 LNHNV, CDR2 YYDKDF (reference sequence). V was trimmed by 8 bases and J by 8 bases, leaving 27 bases between them. The CDR3 reads CATERVDGPVERGYTF. In DNA form, the CDR3 reads TGTGCCACCGAGAGGGTCGACGGACCCGTGGAGCGCGGCTACACCTTC.

The chain has TRBV27 and TRBJ1-6; 8 nucleotides match TRBD1. V dropped 4 bases and J dropped 8; count of bases not matched to a gene: 4. The germline CDR1 and CDR2 sequences are MNHEY and SMNVEV (reference sequence). CDR3 length equals 14 residues. The CDR3 protein is CASSWTGRHSPLHF. The CDR3 DNA reads TGTGCCAGCAGTTGGACAGGGAGGCATTCACCCCTCCACTTT.

This clonotype was observed at least ten times. The chain employs TRBV6-6 and TRBJ1-2; no reliable D call. Germline CDR1 is MNHNY and CDR2 is SVGAGI (reference sequence). CDR3 length equals 15 residues. V lost 2 bases to trimming and J lost 3 bases, with 13 bases between them. This CDR3 is CASSYEAAGHYGYTF. The DNA for the CDR3 is TGTGCCAGCAGTTACGAGGCTGCAGGCCACTATGGCTACACCTTC.

The sample holds many counts of this clonotype. The J gene is TRBJ2-2, the V gene TRBV27, with D perhaps matching TRBD1 (5 bases). V was shortened by 1 base and J by 0 bases, with 12 bases between the two germline ends. There are 17 residues in the CDR3. Per the germline V gene, CDR1 is MNHEY and CDR2 is SMNVEV (reference sequence). In nucleotides, the CDR3 is TGTGCCAGCAGTTTATTCTCAGGGATCACGAACACCGGGGAGCTGTTTTTT. Translating gives CASSLFSGITNTGELFF.

This clonotype was recorded a few times. The chain uses TRBV5-1 and TRBJ1-1; D remains ambiguous. V was cut by 3 bases and J by 1 base, with 7 bases left in between. Germline CDR1 reads SGHRS; CDR2 reads YFSETQ. The CDR3 consists of 13 residues. The CDR3 is CASSSHKNTEAFF. CDR3 nucleotides: TGCGCCAGCAGCTCTCACAAGAACACTGAAGCTTTCTTT.

The chain joins TRBV7-9 to TRBJ2-3; maybe TRBD2 (7 bases). V was trimmed by 2 bases and J by 2 bases, leaving 20 bases between them. Germline V lookup: CDR1 SEHNR, CDR2 FQNEAQ (reference sequence). The CDR3 extends over 18 amino acids. In DNA form, the CDR3 reads TGTGCCAGCAGCTTACTCGGGGGAGGGGGGTCCCCCACAGATACGCAGTATTTT. Translated, it gives CASSLLGGGGSPTDTQYF.

The genes are TRBV9 and TRBJ1-6; tentatively, D is TRBD1 (5 bases). This CDR3 has 15 residues. The ends were cut back, 2 bases at V and 7 bases at J, with 13 bases in the middle. CDR1 is SGDLS and CDR2 is YYNGEE in the germline V gene. The CDR3 coding sequence is TGTGCCAGCAGCGTTAGCAGGGAGGGAAATTCACCCCTCCACTTT. Translated, it gives CASSVSREGNSPLHF.

This clonotype was counted a few times. J is TRBJ2-2 and V is TRBV2; TRBD2 matches 8 bases. V lost 4 bases, J lost 4 bases, and 5 bases stayed unmatched. The CDR3 runs 15 residues. The germline gives CDR1 SNHLY, CDR2 FYNNEI. CDR3 DNA sequence: TGTGCCAGCAGTGGGGCGGGAGGAGTCACCGGGGAGCTGTTTTTT. It yields the protein CASSGAGGVTGELFF.

This chain links TRBV2 with TRBJ1-1, with D tentatively TRBD1 (6 bases). The CDR3 is 17 amino acids. The germline V gene has CDR1 SNHLY and CDR2 FYNNEI. The V end lost 10 bases, the J end lost 0 bases, and 24 bases lay between the germline ends. CDR3: CATTFFVGAQMNTEAFF. The CDR3 DNA follows: TGTGCCACCACCTTCTTCGTGGGGGCGCAGATGAACACTGAAGCTTTCTTT.

This clonotype appeared a few times. The V call is TRBV18, the J call TRBJ1-2, with D maybe TRBD1 (5 bases). Germline assignment: CDR1 KGHSH and CDR2 LQKENI. V was shortened by 2 bases and J by 5 bases, with 12 bases between the two germline ends. The CDR3 has 14 residues. The CDR3 coding sequence is TGTGCCAGCTCACCAGGGACCCACCATTATGGCTACACCTTC. Its translation: CASSPGTHHYGYTF.

There are many counts of this clonotype. The chain joins TRBV5-1 to TRBJ2-1; D is unresolved. Between the trimmed V and J ends, which lost 3 bases and 8 bases, there was a span of 15 bases. Per germline, CDR1 SGHRS and CDR2 YFSETQ. CDR3 size: 14 residues. CDR3 amino acids: CASSSSQVADEQFF. The CDR3 DNA reads as TGCGCCAGCAGCTCCTCCCAGGTCGCGGATGAGCAGTTCTTC.

This clonotype was detected ten times or more. The chain links TRBV4-3 to TRBJ1-1; D gene unclear. The V gene lost 0 bases and the J gene lost 5 bases, with 10 bases spanning the gap. Germline V gene lookup returns CDR1 LGHNA and CDR2 YSLEER. The CDR3 totals 14 residues. The CDR3 DNA sequence: TGCGCCAGCAGCCAAGATCGGGTAGGGACTGAAGCTTTCTTT. Protein product: CASSQDRVGTEAFF.